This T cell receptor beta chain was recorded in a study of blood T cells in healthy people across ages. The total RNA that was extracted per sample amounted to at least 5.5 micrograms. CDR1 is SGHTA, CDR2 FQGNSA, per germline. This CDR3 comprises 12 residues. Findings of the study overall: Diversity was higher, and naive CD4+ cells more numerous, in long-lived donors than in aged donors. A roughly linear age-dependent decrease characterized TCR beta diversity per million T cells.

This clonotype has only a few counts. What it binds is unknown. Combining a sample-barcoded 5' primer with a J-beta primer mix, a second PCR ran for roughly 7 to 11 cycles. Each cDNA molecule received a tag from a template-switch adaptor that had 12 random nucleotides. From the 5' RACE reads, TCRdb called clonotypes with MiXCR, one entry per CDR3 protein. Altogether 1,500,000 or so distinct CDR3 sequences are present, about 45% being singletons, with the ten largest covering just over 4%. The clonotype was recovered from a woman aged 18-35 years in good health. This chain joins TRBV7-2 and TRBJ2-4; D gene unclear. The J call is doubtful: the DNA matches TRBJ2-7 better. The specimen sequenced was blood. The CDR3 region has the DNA TGTGCCAGCAGCTTAGTAGGTCCCGAGCAGTACTTC. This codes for CASSLVGPEQYF.